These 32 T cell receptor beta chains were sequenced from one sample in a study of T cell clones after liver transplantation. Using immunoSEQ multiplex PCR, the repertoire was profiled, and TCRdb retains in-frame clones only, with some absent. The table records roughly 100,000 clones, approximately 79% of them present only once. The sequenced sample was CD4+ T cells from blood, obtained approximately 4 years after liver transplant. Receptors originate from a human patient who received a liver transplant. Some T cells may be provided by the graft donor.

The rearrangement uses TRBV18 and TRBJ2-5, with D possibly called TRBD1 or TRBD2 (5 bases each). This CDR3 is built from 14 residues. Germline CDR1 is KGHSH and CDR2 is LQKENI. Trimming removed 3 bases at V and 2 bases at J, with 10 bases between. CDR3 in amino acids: CASSPGRQQETQYF. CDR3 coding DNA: TGTGCCAGCTCACCGGGACGGCAGCAAGAGACCCAGTACTTC. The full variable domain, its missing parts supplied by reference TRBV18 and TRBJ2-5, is NAGVMQNPRHLVRRRGQEARLRCSPMKGHSHVYWYRQLPEEGLKFMVYLQKENIIDESGMPKERFSAEFPKEGPSILRIQQVVRGDSAAYFCASSPGRQQETQYFGPGTRLLVL.

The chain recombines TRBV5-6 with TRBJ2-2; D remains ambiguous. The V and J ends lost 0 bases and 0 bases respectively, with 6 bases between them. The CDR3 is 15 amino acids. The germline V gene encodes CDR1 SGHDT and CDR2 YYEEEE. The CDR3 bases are TGTGCCAGCAGCTTGGTAGCACCGAACACCGGGGAGCTGTTTTTT. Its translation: CASSLVAPNTGELFF. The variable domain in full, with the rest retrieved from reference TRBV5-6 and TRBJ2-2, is DAGVTQSPTHLIKTRGQQVTLRCSPKSGHDTVSWYQQALGQGPQFIFQYYEEEERQRGNFPDRFSGHQFPNYSSELNVNALLLGDSALYLCASSLVAPNTGELFFGEGSRLTVL.

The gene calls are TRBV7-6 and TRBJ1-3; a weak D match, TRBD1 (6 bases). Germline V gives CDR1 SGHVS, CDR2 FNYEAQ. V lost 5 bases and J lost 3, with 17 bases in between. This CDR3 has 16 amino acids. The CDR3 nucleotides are TGTGCCAGCAGCCCGCTCACAGGGACCTTTGGAAACACCATATATTTT. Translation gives CASSPLTGTFGNTIYF.

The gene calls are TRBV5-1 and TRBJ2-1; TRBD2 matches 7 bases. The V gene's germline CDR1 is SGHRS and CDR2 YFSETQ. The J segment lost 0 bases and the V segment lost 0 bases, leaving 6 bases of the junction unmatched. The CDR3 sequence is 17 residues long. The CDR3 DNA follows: TGCGCCAGCAGCTTGGGGGCTAGCGGAAGCTCCTACAATGAGCAGTTCTTC. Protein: CASSLGASGSSYNEQFF.

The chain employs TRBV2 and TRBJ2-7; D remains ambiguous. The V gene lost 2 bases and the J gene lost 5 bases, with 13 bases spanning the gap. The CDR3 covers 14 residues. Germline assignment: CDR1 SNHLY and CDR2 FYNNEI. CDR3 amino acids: CASSESGLPNEQYF. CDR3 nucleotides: TGTGCCAGCAGTGAATCGGGCTTACCCAACGAGCAGTACTTC.

CDR3 sequence: CASSTRLAGGYEQYF. The CDR3 DNA sequence: TGTGCCAGTAGTACGAGACTAGCGGGAGGCTACGAGCAGTACTTC. The rearrangement joins TRBV19 to TRBJ2-7, with TRBD2 identical over 13 bases. From germline, CDR1 is LNHDA and CDR2 SQIVND (reference sequence). The CDR3 length is 15 residues. V dropped 4 bases and J dropped 3; count of bases not matched to a gene: 3. Based on the CDR3 plus reference TRBV19 and TRBJ2-7, the full variable domain is DGGITQSPKYLFRKEGQNVTLSCEQNLNHDAMYWYRQDPGQGLRLIYYSQIVNDFQKGDIAEGYSVSREKKESFPLTVTSAQKNPTAFYLCASSTRLAGGYEQYFGPGTRLTVT.

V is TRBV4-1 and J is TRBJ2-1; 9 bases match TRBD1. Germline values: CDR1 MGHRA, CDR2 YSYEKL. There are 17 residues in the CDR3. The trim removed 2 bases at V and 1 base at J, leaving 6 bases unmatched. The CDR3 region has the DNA TGCGCCAGCAGCCAAAATACAGGGGGCCGATCCTACAATGAGCAGTTCTTC. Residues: CASSQNTGGRSYNEQFF.

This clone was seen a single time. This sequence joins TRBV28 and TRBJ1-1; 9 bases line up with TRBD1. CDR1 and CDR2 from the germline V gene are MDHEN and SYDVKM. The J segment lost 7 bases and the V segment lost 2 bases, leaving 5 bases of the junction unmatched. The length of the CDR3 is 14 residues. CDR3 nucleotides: TGTGCCAGCAGTTTAGGGACAGGGTTGAATGAAGCTTTCTTT. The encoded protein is CASSLGTGLNEAFF. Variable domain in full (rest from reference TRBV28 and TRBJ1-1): DVKVTQSSRYLVKRTGEKVFLECVQDMDHENMFWYRQDPGLGLRLIYFSYDVKMKEKGDIPEGYSVSREKKERFSLILESASTNQTSMYLCASSLGTGLNEAFFGQGTRLTVV.

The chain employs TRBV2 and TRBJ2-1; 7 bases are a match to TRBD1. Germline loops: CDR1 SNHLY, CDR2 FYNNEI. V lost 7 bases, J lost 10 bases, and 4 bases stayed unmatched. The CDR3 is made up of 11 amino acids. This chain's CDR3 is CASKGGGEQFF. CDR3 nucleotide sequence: TGTGCCAGCAAAGGGGGCGGAGAGCAGTTCTTC.

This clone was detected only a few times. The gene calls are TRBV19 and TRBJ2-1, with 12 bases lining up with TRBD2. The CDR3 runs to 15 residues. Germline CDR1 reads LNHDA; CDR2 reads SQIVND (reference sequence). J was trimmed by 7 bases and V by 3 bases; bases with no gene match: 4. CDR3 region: CASSIRLAGVNEQFF. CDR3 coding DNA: TGTGCCAGTAGTATTAGACTAGCGGGAGTGAATGAGCAGTTCTTC.

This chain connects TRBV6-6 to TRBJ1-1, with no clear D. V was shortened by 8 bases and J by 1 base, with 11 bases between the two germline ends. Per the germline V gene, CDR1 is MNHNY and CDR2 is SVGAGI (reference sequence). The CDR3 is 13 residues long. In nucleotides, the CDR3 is TGTGCCAGCGTAGCGGGAGCGAACACTGAAGCTTTCTTT. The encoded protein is CASVAGANTEAFF.

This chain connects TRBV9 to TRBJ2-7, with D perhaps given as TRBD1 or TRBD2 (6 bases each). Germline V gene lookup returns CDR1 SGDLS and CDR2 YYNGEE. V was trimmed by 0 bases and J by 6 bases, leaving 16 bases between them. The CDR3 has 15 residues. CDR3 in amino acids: CASSVDVGGGTEQYF. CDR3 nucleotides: TGTGCCAGCAGCGTAGATGTCGGGGGCGGGACCGAGCAGTACTTC.

CDR3 region: CASSYGQANTGELFF. CDR3 DNA: TGTGCCAGCAGTTACGGACAAGCGAACACCGGGGAGCTGTTTTTT. The V call is TRBV6-6, the J call TRBJ2-2; a possible D gene is TRBD1 (5 bases). The V gene lost 2 bases and the J gene lost 0 bases, with 7 bases spanning the gap. Germline values: CDR1 MNHNY, CDR2 SVGAGI (reference sequence). This CDR3 comprises 15 residues.

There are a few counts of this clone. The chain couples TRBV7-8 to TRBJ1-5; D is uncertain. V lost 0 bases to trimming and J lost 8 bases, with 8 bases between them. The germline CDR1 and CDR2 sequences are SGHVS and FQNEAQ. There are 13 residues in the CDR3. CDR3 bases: TGTGCCAGCAGCTTAGCGCCGCGAAAGCCCCAGCATTTT. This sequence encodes CASSLAPRKPQHF.

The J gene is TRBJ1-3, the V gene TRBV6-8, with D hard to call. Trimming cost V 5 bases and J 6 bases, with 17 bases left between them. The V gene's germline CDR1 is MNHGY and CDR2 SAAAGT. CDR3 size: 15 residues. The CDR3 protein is CASSIRPGIPNTIYF. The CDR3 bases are TGTGCCAGCAGTATCCGCCCCGGGATTCCAAACACCATATATTTT.

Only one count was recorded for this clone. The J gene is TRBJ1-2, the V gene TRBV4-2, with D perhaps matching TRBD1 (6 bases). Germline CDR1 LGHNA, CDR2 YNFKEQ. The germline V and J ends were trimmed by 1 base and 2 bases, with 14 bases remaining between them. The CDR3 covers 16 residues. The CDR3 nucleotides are TGTGCCAGCAGCCAAGGGGACACCCTAGTCAACTATGGCTACACCTTC. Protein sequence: CASSQGDTLVNYGYTF.

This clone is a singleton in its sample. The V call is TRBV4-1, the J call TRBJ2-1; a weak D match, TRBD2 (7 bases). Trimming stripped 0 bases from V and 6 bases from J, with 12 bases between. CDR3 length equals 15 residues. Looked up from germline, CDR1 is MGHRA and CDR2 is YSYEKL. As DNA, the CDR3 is TGCGCCAGCAGCCAAGAAGGGGGGGGACGCAATGAGCAGTTCTTC. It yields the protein CASSQEGGGRNEQFF.

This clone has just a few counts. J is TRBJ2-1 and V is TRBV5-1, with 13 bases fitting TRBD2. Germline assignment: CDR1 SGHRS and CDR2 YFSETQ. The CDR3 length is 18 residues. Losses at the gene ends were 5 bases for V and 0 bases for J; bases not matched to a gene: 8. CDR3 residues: CASSRRTSGRSSYNEQFF. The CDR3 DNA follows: TGCGCCAGCAGTCGTCGGACTAGCGGGAGAAGCTCCTACAATGAGCAGTTCTTC.

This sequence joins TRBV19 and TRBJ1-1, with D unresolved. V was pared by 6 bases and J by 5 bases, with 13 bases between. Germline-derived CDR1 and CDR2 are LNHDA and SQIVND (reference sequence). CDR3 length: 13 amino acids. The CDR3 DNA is TGTGCCAGTAGCCCAGGCTACAGTACTGAAGCTTTCTTT. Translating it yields CASSPGYSTEAFF.

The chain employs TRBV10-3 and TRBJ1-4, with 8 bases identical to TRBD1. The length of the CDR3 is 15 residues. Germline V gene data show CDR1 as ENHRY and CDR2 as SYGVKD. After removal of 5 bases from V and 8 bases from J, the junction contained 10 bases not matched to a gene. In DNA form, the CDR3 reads TGTGCCATCAGTCCGGACAGGGTCGGGCAGGAAAAACTGTTTTTT. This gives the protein CAISPDRVGQEKLFF.

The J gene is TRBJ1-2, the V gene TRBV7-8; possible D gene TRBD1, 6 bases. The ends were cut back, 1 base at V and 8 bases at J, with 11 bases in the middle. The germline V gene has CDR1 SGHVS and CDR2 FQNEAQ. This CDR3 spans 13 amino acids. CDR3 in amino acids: CASSLGTGRGYTF. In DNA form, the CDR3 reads TGTGCCAGCAGCTTAGGTACAGGGCGCGGCTACACCTTC. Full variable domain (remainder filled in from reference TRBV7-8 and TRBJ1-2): GAGVSQSPRYKVAKRGQDVALRCDPISGHVSLFWYQQALGQGPEFLTYFQNEAQLDKSGLPSDRFFAERPEGSVSTLKIQRTQQEDSAVYLCASSLGTGRGYTFGSGTRLTVV.

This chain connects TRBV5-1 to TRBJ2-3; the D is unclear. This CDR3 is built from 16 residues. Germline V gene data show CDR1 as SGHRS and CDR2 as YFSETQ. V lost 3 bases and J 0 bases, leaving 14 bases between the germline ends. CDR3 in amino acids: CASSSDGRRSTDTQYF. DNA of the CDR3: TGCGCCAGCAGCTCCGACGGCCGCCGGAGCACAGATACGCAGTATTTT.

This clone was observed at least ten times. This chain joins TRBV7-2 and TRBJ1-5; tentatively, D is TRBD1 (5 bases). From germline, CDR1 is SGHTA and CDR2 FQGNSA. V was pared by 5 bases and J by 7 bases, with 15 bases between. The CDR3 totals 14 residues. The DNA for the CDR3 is TGTGCCAGCAGCCCGGGGCCACAGAAGCAGCCCCAGCATTTT. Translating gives CASSPGPQKQPQHF.

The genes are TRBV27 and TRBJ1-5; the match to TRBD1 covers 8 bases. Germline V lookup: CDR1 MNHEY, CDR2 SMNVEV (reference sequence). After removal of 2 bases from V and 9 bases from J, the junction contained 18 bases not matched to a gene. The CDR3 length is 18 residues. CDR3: CASSLRVGGRGQVWPQHF. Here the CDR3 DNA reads TGTGCCAGCAGTTTAAGGGTCGGGGGCAGGGGGCAGGTGTGGCCCCAGCATTTT.

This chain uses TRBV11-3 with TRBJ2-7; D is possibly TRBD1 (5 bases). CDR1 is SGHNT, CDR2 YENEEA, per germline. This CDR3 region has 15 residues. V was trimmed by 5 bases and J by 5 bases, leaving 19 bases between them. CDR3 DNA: TGTGCCAGCAGCCCAGACAGTACGAGATTGAACGAGCAGTACTTC. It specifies CASSPDSTRLNEQYF.

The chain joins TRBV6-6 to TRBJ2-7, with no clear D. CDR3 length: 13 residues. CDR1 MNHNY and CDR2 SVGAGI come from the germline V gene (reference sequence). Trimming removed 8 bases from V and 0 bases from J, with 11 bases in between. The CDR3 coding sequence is TGTGCCAGCTTGTCCGGTAGCTCCTACGAGCAGTACTTC. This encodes CASLSGSSYEQYF.

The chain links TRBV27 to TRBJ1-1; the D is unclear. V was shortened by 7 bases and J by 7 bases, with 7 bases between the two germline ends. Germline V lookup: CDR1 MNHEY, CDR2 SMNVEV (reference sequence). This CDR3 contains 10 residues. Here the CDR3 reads CASTTFEAFF. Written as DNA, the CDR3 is TGTGCCAGCACCACCTTTGAAGCTTTCTTT.

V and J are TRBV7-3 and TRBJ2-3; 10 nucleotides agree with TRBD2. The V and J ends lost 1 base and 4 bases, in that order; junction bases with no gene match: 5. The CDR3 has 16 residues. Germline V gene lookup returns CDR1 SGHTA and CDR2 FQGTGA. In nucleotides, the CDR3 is TGTGCCAGCAGCTTAATAGCGGGAGGAGGTCCAGATACGCAGTATTTT. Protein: CASSLIAGGGPDTQYF. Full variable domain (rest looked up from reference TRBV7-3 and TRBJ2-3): GAGVSQTPSNKVTEKGKYVELRCDPISGHTALYWYRQSLGQGPEFLIYFQGTGAADDSGLPNDRFFAVRPEGSVSTLKIQRTERGDSAVYLCASSLIAGGGPDTQYFGPGTRLTVL.

The chain's CDR3 is CASSFPTPGLSGLGGEQFF. The CDR3 nucleotides read TGTGCCAGCAGCTTCCCAACCCCTGGGCTCAGCGGGCTGGGCGGTGAGCAGTTCTTC. The chain recombines TRBV5-4 with TRBJ2-1; D possibly corresponds to TRBD2 (6 bases). The ends were cut back, 2 bases at V and 9 bases at J, with 30 bases in the middle. The germline V gene encodes CDR1 SGHNT and CDR2 YYREEE (reference sequence). The CDR3 extends over 19 amino acids. The complete variable domain, with remaining parts taken from reference TRBV5-4 and TRBJ2-1, reads ETGVTQSPTHLIKTRGQQVTLRCSSQSGHNTVSWYQQALGQGPQFIFQYYREEENGRGNFPPRFSGLQFPNYSSELNVNALELDDSALYLCASSFPTPGLSGLGGEQFFGPGTRLTVL.

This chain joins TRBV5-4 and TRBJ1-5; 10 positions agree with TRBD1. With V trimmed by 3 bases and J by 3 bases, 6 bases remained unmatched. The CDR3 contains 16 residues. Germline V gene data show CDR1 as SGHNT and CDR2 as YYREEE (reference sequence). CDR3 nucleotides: TGTGCCAGCAGCTGGAAGGGACAGGGGATCAATCAGCCCCAGCATTTT. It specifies CASSWKGQGINQPQHF.

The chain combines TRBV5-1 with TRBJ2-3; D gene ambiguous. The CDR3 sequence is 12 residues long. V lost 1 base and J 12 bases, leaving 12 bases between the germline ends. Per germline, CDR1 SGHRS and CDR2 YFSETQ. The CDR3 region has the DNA TGCGCCAGCAGCTTGAGTTCGGAGTTTCAGTATTTT. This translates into CASSLSSEFQYF.

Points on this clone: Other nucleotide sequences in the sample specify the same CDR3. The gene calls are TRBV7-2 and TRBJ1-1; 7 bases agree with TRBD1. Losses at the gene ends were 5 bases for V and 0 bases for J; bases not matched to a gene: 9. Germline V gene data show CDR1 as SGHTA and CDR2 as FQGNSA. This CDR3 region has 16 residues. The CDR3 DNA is TGTGCCAGCAGCCCCGGGGACAGCCCTATGAACACTGAAGCTTTCTTT. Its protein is CASSPGDSPMNTEAFF.